The entry below describes one T cell receptor (beta chain). This clone was seen just once. Which antigen it targets is not known. Base-call qualities are not available, and no considerably larger clone is one nucleotide away. The donors belonged to the validation cohort of around 120 subjects, which was separate from the approximately 660-subject first cohort. The library came from the immunoSEQ multiplex PCR assay. On the study's bioinformatics: To diagnose cytomegalovirus status from the catalog of TCR beta chain sequences, a statistical classification framework was built. Drawn from immuneACCESS, this table holds only the in-frame rearrangements with V and J called that TCRdb kept. Clones are partly lost; checked studies trace under half to an unresolved V gene and leave the rest unexplained. V, J and clone size are taken as reported in that table, and D and trimming were inferred from the DNA itself. This sample holds hundreds of thousands of clones; more than 75% were observed only once. Around 1.2% of the sample belongs to the ten largest clones.

The sample belongs to a study of cytomegalovirus exposure and HLA in healthy donors (dated 2017 in TCRdb). With respect to the entire study: According to a later analysis, the roughly 120 validation repertoires were produced on the same platform as the approximately 600 repertoires of the first cohort. The study combined high-throughput TCR immunosequencing, statistical association of individual TCRs with disease status, and machine learning to predict cytomegalovirus infection status. The aim of the study was to test whether cataloging public T cell receptors could identify signatures of past pathogen exposure. In addition to the first cohort of 666 subjects, a separate validation cohort of 130 or so different subjects was used.

Overall study outcomes, separate from this receptor: According to the authors, the approach could potentially be generalized to other disease states and immunological phenotypes. Of the cluster scores, 85% to 95% were above 0 in a later analysis, which found that TCRs clustered in the first cohort also tended to co-occur in the 120 validation repertoires. Three of the identified cytomegalovirus-associated TCR beta chains were confirmed in vitro to be specific for cytomegalovirus antigens. The study listed 150 to 200 TCR beta chains as associated with cytomegalovirus. Cytomegalovirus status was reported to be diagnosed by the classifier with high specificity and sensitivity in both the original and validation cohorts. A later analysis had no HLA typing for the validation cohort, so co-occurrence there was scored across all 110 or so repertoires. Most TCR sequences were observed very rarely across donors, whereas some public TCRs were present in many individuals.

The germline V gene provides CDR1 SNHLY and CDR2 FYNNEI. V is pared back by 3 bases and J by 2 bases, with 8 bases lying between the germline termini. The CDR3 sequence holds 13 residues, the cysteine and phenylalanine included. The kept DNA is CDR3 alone, 39 bases in frame from the first base. This sequence uses TRBV2 and TRBJ2-7; D gene: possibly TRBD2, on 6 matching bases. Sequencing was done on a sample of PBMCs. This TCR came from a woman aged 30 to 39 in good health and CMV-seropositive. The CDR3 loop reads CASSDVAAYEQYF. The DNA reads as follows: TGTGCCAGCAGTGATGTAGCGGCCTACGAGCAGTACTTC. With all but the CDR3 taken from the reference TRBV2 and TRBJ2-7 genes, the full variable domain is: EPEVTQTPSHQVTQMGQEVILRCVPISNHLYFYWYRQILGQKVEFLVSFYNNEISEKSEIFDDQFSVERPDGSNFTLKIRSTKLEDSAMYFCASSDVAAYEQYFGPGTRLTVT.